Listed below are T cell receptor beta chains from one sample, sequenced in a study of blood T cell repertoires in COVID-19. The table came from immunoSEQ multiplex PCR; TCRdb's copy has only in-frame clones and leaves some out. The repertoire consists of 60,000 to 65,000 clones, with 90% occurring once and the leading ten covering about 9.7%. Input material: peripheral blood. The receptors stem from a woman of 80 years or more with active COVID-19. Both conserved end residues are part of each CDR3. The size field is filled for only some rows; it gives once, few, many or a size class.

TRBV6-4 - CASSDQRGNEQFF
TRBV16 - CASRRAGTDAQYF
TRBV6-5 - CASSRDRGFNQPQHF
TRBV5-1 once CASSLLDTNYNEQFF
TRBV18 once CASSPRRGQNTEAFF
TRBV7-2 - CASSSDYEAPSQFF
TRBV29-1 - CSGGGQGGPQYF
TRBV19 - CASSATRNTEAFF
TRBV27 - CASSLERTAGNQPQHF
TRBV27 - CASSFRLAGAVETQYF
TRBV5-1 - CASSPSGGAGTGELFF
TRBV11-2 - CASSKLAGVPGELFF
TRBV24-1 - CATSEPTGAPAGTDTQYF
TRBV7-8 - CASSTGQGLNSPFHF
TRBV18 - CASSSVRVSSGNTIYF
TRBV7-9 few CASSLGVFYEQYF
TRBV5-1 - CASSPEGRAGTEAFF
TRBV28 once CASKEGGSDTQYF
TRBV6-2/TRBV6-3 - CASSGSGTRGTGELFF
TRBV5-1 - CASSPYGPTGAYNEQFF
TRBV18 - CASSPNQGNQPQHF
TRBV4-1 - CASSQLRTSGTDTQYF